This TCR beta chain derives from a study of read filtering for tumor transcriptome and immune sequencing. The wider study: Patients were approximately 17 male and about 15 female, mean age 65.9 years, range about 45 to 85.

This clonotype was seen at least ten times. Deletions cut 3 bases from V and 8 bases from J, with 13 bases between. The CDR3 length is 14 residues. In germline, CDR1 is MDHEN, CDR2 SYDVKM. Molecular barcoded adaptors covering alpha/delta and beta/gamma chains were used on approximately 400 ng RNA. TCRdb recomputed calls from the reads with MiXCR, one row per CDR3 protein. The sample carries more than 45,000 distinct CDR3 sequences, around 19% recorded once. V is TRBV28 and J is TRBJ2-2; D unclear. The receptor was isolated from a donor aged 40 or over with multiple myeloma. The sample consisted of a population of CD138-negative cells sorted from bone marrow. The CDR3 coding sequence is TGTGCCAGCAGTTTCTGGACGGCCACGGGGGAGCTGTTTTTT. It is translated as CASSFWTATGELFF.